This TCR beta chain was documented in a study of T cells in Graves' hyperthyroidism and ophthalmopathy (dated by TCRdb to about 2019). Describing the broader study: Peripheral blood was collected at initial diagnosis, before any treatment. TCR Vbeta CDR3 sequencing of approximately 140 peripheral blood samples (more than 40 ophthalmopathy, 75 hyperthyroidism and roughly 17 progressor patients) is reported in the paper. In more than 5 Graves' hyperthyroidism patients, the study also compared T-cell repertoires from thyroid tissue with T-cell repertoires from blood. After sampling, hyperthyroidism patients received methimazole starting at 30 mg daily, and ophthalmopathy patients received high-dose intravenous methylprednisolone. An independent validation cohort of under 20 hyperthyroidism patients and about 16 patients who later progressed to ophthalmopathy tested prospective prediction of ophthalmopathy. A discovery cohort of about a hundred patients, 43 with Graves' ophthalmopathy and fewer than 65 with stable Graves' hyperthyroidism, was used to find distinguishing TCR V-J signatures. For training and testing, the 80 to 100 patients in the discovery cohort were randomly divided in a 7:3 ratio.

About this clonotype itself: The antigen it binds to is not known. No quality values exist for individual bases; no much larger clone is one base distant.

Ophthalmopathy patients had moderately to severely active disease, with a Clinical Activity Score of 3 or more, a NOSPECS grade of 4 or more, and a disease duration of less than 3 months. Patients with uncontrolled infections, other autoimmune diseases, pregnancy or lactation were excluded. Clinical symptoms, serum thyroxine and TRAb, thyroid ultrasound, and orbital computed tomography formed the basis for the diagnoses. PBMCs were separated from roughly 10 ml of fresh peripheral blood using Ficoll-Paque density gradient centrifugation. Total RNA was extracted with Trizol reagent, and quality was checked on an Agilent 2100 Bioanalyzer. What the authors observed across the whole study: No statistical method was used to set the sample size in advance, and investigators knew the group allocation. Ophthalmopathy was separated from stable hyperthyroidism by a 13 V-J signature model, with around 90% sensitivity and roughly 81% specificity obtained in cross-validation and 80%/75% obtained in testing. Blood samples also contained most of the expanded thyroid clonotypes (frequency above 0.001), which suggests that blood repertoires may reflect thyroid immune responses. In validation, progression to ophthalmopathy was predicted by the model with 55% to 71% sensitivity and roughly 76% specificity, a median of roughly six months before onset.

TCR beta CDR3 regions were amplified from RNA transcripts. A first-round RT-PCR of the TCR CDR3 used the HTBI primer set with the Qiagen OneStep RT-PCR kit. Libraries were constructed in a second round of multiplex PCR, after which size selection and purification were performed. The libraries were sequenced on an Illumina HiSeq2000 using paired-end 100 bp reads. On the authors' methods: SOAPnuke was used to process the raw data, removing reads that contained adapters or uncalled bases, had a mean Phred below 15, or lacked an exact match to the constant primer or identifier. High-quality paired reads were merged with COPE v1.2.5, and unique nucleotide sequences were defined as clonotypes. MiTCR v1.1 was used to align clonotypes to the IMGT TRBV, TRBD and TRBJ reference segments. Analysis was restricted to V-J combinations with a frequency above 0.0001, which covered just over 98% of repertoires. A TCS score was defined as the ratio between F50 (clonal expansion) and ExV (chaos), using BLOSUM62-based TCRdist between CDR3 peptides within each V-J. Welch's t-statistics and random forest reduced 514 V-J features to 13, which were used in a naive Bayes classifier (R e1071). TCRdb redid the processing of the public reads, applying fastp at Q25 and MiXCR, and retained in-frame beta chains. Identical CDR3 protein sequences are pooled into one entry, listed with their most common genes and DNA. The V and J calls were determined by TCRdb, not by the authors. For this sample the table gives hundreds of thousands of distinct CDR3 sequences, of which about 15% were detected only once. The ten largest clones take up about 20% of the sample.

The sequence was collected from an older woman with Graves' ophthalmopathy. The sample comprised blood.

The CDR3 region reads CASSLSSGSPLHF. Here is the DNA: TGTGCCAGCAGCCTCTCGAGTGGTTCACCCCTCCACTTT. The chain links TRBV14 with TRBJ1-6; the D gene assignment is ambiguous. Taken from the germline V gene, the CDR1 and CDR2 loops are SGHDN and FVKESK. V was cut back by 4 bases and J by 9 bases, leaving a gap of 10 bases between them. Including the terminal cysteine and phenylalanine, the CDR3 comprises 13 residues. The only DNA kept is the CDR3, 39 bases in frame from the first base. Beyond the CDR3, the reference TRBV14 and TRBJ1-6 genes provide the residues; the full variable domain reads: EAGVTQFPSHSVIEKGQTVTLRCDPISGHDNLYWYRRVMGKEIKFLLHFVKESKQDESGMPNNRFLAERTGGTYSTLKVQPAELEDSGVYFCASSLSSGSPLHFGNGTRLTVT.